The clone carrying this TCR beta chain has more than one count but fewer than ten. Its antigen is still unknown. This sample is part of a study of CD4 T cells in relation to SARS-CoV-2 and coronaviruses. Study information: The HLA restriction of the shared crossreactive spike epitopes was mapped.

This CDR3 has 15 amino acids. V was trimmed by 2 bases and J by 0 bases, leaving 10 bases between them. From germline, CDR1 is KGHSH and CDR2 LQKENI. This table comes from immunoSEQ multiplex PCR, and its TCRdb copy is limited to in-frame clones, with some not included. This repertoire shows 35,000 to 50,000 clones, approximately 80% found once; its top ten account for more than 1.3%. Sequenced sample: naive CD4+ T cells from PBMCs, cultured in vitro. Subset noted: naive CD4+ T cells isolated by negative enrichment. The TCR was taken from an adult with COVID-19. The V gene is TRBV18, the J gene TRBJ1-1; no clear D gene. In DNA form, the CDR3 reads TGTGCCAGCTCACCAACAGCTATCATGAACACTGAAGCTTTCTTT. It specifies CASSPTAIMNTEAFF.